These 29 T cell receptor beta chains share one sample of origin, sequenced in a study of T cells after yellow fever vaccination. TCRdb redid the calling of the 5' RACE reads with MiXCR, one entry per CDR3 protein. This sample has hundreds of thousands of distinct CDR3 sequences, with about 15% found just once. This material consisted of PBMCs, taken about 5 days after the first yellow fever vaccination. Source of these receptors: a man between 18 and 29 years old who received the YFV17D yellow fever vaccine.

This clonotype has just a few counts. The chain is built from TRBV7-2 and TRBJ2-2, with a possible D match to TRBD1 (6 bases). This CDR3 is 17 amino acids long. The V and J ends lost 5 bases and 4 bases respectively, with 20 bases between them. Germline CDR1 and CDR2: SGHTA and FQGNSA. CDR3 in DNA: TGTGCCAGCAGCCTCCAGGGGTACAGGCCGGGCACCGGGGAGCTGTTTTTT. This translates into CASSLQGYRPGTGELFF.

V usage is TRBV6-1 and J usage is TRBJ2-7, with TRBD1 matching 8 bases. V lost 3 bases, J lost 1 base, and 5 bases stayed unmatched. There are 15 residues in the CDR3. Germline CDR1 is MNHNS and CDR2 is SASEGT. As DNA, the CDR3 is TGTGCCAGCAGTGATAGGTGGGACAGGTCCTACGAGCAGTACGTC. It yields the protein CASSDRWDRSYEQYV.

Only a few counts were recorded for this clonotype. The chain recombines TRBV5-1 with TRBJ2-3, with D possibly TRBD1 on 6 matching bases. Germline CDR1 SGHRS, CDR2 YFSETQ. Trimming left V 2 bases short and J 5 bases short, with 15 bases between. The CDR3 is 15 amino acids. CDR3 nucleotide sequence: TGCGCCAGCAGCTTCGGACAGACCAGTCTAGATACGCAGTATTTT. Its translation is CASSFGQTSLDTQYF.

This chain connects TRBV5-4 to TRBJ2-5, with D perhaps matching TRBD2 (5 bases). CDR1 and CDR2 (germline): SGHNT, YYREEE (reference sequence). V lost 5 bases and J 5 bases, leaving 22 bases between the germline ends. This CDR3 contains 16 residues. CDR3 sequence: CASSYNGLSVRETQYF. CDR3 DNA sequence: TGTGCCAGCAGTTATAACGGACTCTCGGTACGGGAGACCCAGTACTTC. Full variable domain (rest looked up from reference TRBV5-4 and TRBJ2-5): ETGVTQSPTHLIKTRGQQVTLRCSSQSGHNTVSWYQQALGQGPQFIFQYYREEENGRGNFPPRFSGLQFPNYSSELNVNALELDDSALYLCASSYNGLSVRETQYFGPGTRLLVL.

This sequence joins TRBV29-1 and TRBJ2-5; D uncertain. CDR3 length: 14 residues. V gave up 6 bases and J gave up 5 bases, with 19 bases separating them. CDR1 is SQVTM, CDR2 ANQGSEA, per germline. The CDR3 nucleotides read TGCAGCGTCAAAGATCAGAGTCAAGGGGAGACCCAGTACTTC. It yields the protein CSVKDQSQGETQYF.

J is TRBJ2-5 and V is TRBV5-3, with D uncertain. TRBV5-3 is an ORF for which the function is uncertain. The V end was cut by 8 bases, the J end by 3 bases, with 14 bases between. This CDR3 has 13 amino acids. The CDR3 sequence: CARGLELKETQYF. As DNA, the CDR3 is TGTGCCAGGGGCTTGGAGTTGAAAGAGACCCAGTACTTC.

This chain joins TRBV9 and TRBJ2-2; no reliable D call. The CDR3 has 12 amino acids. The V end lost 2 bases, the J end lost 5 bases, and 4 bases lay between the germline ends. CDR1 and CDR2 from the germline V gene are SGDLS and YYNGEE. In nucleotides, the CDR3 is TGTGCCAGCAGCGTTCAGACCGGGGAGCTGTTTTTT. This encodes CASSVQTGELFF.

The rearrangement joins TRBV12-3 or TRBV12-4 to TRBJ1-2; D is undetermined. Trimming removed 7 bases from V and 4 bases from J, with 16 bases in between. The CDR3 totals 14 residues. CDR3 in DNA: TGTGCCAGCACTCCGTACCGGGTCTCCTATGGCTACACCTTC. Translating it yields CASTPYRVSYGYTF.

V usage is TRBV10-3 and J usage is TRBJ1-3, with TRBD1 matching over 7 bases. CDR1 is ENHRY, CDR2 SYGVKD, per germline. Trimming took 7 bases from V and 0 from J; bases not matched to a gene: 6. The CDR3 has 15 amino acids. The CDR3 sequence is CAIKNQGDSGNTIYF. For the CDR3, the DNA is TGTGCCATCAAAAACCAGGGGGACTCTGGAAACACCATATATTTT.

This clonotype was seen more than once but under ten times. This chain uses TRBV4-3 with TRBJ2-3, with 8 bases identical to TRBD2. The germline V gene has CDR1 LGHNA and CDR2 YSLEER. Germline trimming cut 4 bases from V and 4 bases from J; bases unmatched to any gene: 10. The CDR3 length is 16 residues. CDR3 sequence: CASSPLGTSGADTQYF. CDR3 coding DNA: TGCGCCAGCAGCCCTCTGGGGACTAGTGGTGCAGATACGCAGTATTTT.

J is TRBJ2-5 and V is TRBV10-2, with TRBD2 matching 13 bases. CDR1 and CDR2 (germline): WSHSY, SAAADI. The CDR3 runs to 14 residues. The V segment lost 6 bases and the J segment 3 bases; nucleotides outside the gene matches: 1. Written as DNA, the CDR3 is TGCGCCAGCAGAGGACTAGCGGGGGAAGAGACCCAGTACTTC. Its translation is CASRGLAGEETQYF.

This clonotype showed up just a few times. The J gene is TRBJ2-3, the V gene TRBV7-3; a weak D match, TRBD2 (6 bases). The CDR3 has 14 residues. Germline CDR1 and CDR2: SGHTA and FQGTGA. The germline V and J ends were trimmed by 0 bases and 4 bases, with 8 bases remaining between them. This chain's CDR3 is CASSLTREADTQYF. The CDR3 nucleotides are TGTGCCAGCAGCTTAACGAGGGAGGCAGATACGCAGTATTTT.

In DNA form, the CDR3 reads TGTGCCAGCAGTTTACTGGATTCGAGTACTGAAGCTTTCTTT. Translated, it gives CASSLLDSSTEAFF. The chain employs TRBV27 and TRBJ1-1; the D is unclear. CDR3 length: 14 residues. The V gene lost 2 bases and the J gene lost 5 bases, with 12 bases spanning the gap. CDR1 is MNHEY and CDR2 is SMNVEV in the germline V gene (reference sequence).

The CDR3 region has the DNA TGTGCCAGCAGCCACGGGGACGGACTAGTTGTGGATACGCAGTATTTT. Protein product: CASSHGDGLVVDTQYF. This rearrangement joins TRBV7-9 to TRBJ2-3; 7 bases fit TRBD2. The germline V gene encodes CDR1 SEHNR and CDR2 FQNEAQ (reference sequence). This CDR3 region has 16 residues. V lost 5 bases and J lost 6; bases outside the gene matches: 14.

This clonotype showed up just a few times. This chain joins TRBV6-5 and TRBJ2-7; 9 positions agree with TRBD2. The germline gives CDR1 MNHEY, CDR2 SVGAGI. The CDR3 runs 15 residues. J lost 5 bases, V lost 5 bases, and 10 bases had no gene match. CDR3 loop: CASSTTKLAGHEQYF. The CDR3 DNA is TGTGCCAGCAGTACTACGAAACTAGCGGGCCACGAGCAGTACTTC.

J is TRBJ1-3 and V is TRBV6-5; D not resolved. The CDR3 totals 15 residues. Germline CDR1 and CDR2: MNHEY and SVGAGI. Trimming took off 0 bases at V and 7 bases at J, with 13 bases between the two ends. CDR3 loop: CASSYSLPPANTIYF. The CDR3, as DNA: TGTGCCAGCAGTTACTCCCTCCCGCCAGCTAACACCATATATTTT.

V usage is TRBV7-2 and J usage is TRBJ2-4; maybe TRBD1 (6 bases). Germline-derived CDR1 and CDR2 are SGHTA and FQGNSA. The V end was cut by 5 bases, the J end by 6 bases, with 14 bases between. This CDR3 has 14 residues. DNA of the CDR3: TGTGCCAGCAGCCAGGACAGAGGGCGAAACATTCAGTACTTC. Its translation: CASSQDRGRNIQYF.

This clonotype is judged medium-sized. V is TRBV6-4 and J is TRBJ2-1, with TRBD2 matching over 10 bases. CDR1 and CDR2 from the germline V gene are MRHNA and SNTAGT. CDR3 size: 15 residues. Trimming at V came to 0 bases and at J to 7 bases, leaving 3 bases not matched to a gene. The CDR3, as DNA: TGTGCCAGCAGTGACTCGAGCGGGGGGGCAAATGAGCAGTTCTTC. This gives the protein CASSDSSGGANEQFF.

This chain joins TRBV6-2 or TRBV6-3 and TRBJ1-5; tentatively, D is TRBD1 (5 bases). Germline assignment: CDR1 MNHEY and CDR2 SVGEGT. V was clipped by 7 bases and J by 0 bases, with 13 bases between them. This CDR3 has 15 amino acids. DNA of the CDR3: TGTGCCAGCACCGGGGGACGGATTAGCAATCAGCCCCAGCATTTT. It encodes CASTGGRISNQPQHF.

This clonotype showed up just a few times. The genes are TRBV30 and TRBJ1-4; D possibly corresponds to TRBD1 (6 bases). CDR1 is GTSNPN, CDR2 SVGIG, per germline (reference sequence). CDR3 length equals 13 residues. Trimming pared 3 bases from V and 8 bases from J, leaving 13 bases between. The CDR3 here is CAWRNTGYEKLFF. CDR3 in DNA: TGTGCCTGGAGGAACACAGGGTACGAAAAACTGTTTTTT.

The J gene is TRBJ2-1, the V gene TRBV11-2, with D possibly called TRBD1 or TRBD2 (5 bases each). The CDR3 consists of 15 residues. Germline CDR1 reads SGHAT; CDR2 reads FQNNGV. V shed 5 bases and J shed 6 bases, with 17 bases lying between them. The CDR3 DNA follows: TGTGCCAGCAGCCCCTCTTTGGGACCAGGCAATGAGCAGTTCTTC. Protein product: CASSPSLGPGNEQFF.

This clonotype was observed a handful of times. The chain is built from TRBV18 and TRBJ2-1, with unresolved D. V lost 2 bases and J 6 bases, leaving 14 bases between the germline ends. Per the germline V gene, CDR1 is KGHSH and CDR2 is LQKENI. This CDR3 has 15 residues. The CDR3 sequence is CASSPSTQGTNEQFF. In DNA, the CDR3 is TGTGCCAGCTCACCAAGTACCCAAGGAACCAATGAGCAGTTCTTC.

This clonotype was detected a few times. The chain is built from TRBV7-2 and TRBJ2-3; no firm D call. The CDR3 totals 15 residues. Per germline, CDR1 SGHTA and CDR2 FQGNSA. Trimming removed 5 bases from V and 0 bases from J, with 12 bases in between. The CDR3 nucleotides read TGTGCCAGCAGCCAGAGTCAGACGAGCACAGATACGCAGTATTTT. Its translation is CASSQSQTSTDTQYF.

In nucleotides, the CDR3 is TGTGCCAGCAGCTCTAGACAGGGGACCAATGAGCAGTTCTTC. Its protein product is CASSSRQGTNEQFF. The chain carries TRBV7-9 and TRBJ2-1; 8 bases are a match to TRBD1. Germline CDR1 is SEHNR and CDR2 is FQNEAQ (reference sequence). Trimming cost V 4 bases and J 6 bases; bases outside gene matches: 5. The CDR3 totals 14 residues.

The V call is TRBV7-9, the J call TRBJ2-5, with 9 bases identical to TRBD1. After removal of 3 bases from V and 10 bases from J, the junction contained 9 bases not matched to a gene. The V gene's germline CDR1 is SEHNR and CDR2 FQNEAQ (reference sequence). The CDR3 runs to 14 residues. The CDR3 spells CASSFGTGIGNQYF. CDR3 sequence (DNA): TGTGCCAGCAGCTTCGGGACAGGGATTGGAAACCAGTACTTC.

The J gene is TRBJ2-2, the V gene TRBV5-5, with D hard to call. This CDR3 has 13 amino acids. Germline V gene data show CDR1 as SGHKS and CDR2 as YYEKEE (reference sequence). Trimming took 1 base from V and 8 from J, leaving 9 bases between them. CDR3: CASSLSGLGELFF. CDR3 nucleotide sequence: TGTGCCAGCAGCTTGTCCGGGTTGGGGGAGCTGTTTTTT.

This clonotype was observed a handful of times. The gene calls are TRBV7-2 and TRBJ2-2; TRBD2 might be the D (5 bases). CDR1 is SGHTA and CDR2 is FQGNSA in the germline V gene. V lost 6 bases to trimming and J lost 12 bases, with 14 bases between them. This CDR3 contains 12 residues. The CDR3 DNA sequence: TGTGCCAGCAGTTTGACCCCGGGGAAGCTGTTTTTT. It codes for CASSLTPGKLFF.

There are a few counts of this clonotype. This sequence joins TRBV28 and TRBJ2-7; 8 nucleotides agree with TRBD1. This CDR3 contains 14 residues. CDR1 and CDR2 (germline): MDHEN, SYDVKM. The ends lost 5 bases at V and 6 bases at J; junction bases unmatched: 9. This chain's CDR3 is CASSTPGTGAEQYV. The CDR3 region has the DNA TGTGCCAGCAGTACGCCCGGGACAGGTGCCGAGCAGTACGTC.

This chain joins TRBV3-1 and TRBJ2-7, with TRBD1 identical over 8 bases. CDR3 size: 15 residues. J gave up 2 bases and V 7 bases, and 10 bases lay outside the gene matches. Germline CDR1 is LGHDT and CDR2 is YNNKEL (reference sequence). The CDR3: CASKMDREPPYEQYF. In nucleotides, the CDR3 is TGTGCCAGCAAAATGGACAGGGAGCCCCCCTACGAGCAGTACTTC.